Each of the 26 T cell receptor beta chains below was sequenced from the same sample in a study of graft-versus-host responses after intestinal transplantation. Profiling relied on immunoSEQ multiplex PCR, and the TCRdb table lists in-frame clones only, not all of them. This sample has 6,500 to 8,500 clones; about 64% occur once, and the top ten carry less than 6.5%. Both intraepithelial and lamina propria lymphocytes were released by processing graft tissue. This specimen was ileum tissue, taken roughly 55 days after transplant. Every receptor here comes from a human patient who received an intestinal transplant, so some T cells may come from the graft donor.

This chain links TRBV11-2 with TRBJ1-6, with a possible D match to TRBD1 (5 bases). This CDR3 has 14 amino acids. Germline values: CDR1 SGHAT, CDR2 FQNNGV. Deletions cut 5 bases from V and 7 bases from J, with 12 bases between. The CDR3 spells CASSPGVTNSPLHF. CDR3 nucleotides: TGTGCCAGCAGCCCGGGGGTAACAAATTCACCCCTCCACTTT.

The chain recombines TRBV4-2 with TRBJ2-3, with 15 bases matching TRBD2. J lost 5 bases, V lost 3 bases, and 0 bases had no gene match. Germline V gives CDR1 LGHNA, CDR2 YNFKEQ. The CDR3 runs to 15 residues. Here the CDR3 DNA reads TGTGCCAGCAGCCAGGGACTAGCGGGGGGAGATACGCAGTATTTT. It translates to CASSQGLAGGDTQYF.

The chain links TRBV27 to TRBJ1-2; D uncertain. The germline gives CDR1 MNHEY, CDR2 SMNVEV (reference sequence). V lost 5 bases and J lost 5, with 36 bases in between. The CDR3 is 21 residues long. CDR3 DNA: TGTGCCAGCAGTCAAGGTTCCCCCCTGAGGCCGCGGCATGTGAGTTGGTATGGCTACACCTTC. Encoded protein: CASSQGSPLRPRHVSWYGYTF.

The CDR3 is CASSLVGQSATNEKLFF. In DNA, the CDR3 is TGTGCCAGCAGCTTGGTGGGACAGAGTGCAACTAATGAAAAACTGTTTTTT. This sequence joins TRBV5-6 and TRBJ1-4, with 7 bases fitting TRBD1. From germline, CDR1 is SGHDT and CDR2 YYEEEE. The junction had 5 bases not matched to a gene; V was cut back by 0 bases and J by 0 bases. CDR3 length equals 17 residues.

This clone rates as large. The chain combines TRBV4-3 with TRBJ2-7; TRBD2 aligns across 10 bases. Unmatched junction bases numbered 2, after V lost 1 base and J lost 2 bases. Germline-derived CDR1 and CDR2 are LGHNA and YSLEER. The CDR3 extends over 15 amino acids. DNA for the CDR3: TGCGCCAGCAGCCAAGTAGCGGGGGGCGCCTACGAGCAGTACGTC. This codes for CASSQVAGGAYEQYV.

CDR3 in amino acids: CASRVGTGTQETQYF. CDR3 DNA: TGTGCCAGCAGGGTCGGGACAGGTACACAAGAGACCCAGTACTTC. The rearrangement links TRBV25-1 to TRBJ2-5, with 8 bases lining up with TRBD1. Germline CDR1 MGHDK, CDR2 SYGVNS. V lost 6 bases and J lost 2; bases outside the gene matches: 8. This CDR3 comprises 15 residues.

The V gene is TRBV19, the J gene TRBJ2-7; perhaps TRBD2 as D (5 bases). With 4 bases removed from V and 0 bases from J, the gap between germline ends came to 10 bases. Germline CDR1 LNHDA, CDR2 SQIVND (reference sequence). CDR3 length: 14 amino acids. CDR3 in amino acids: CASSREYTSYEQYV. CDR3 sequence (DNA): TGTGCCAGTAGTAGGGAGTACACCTCCTACGAGCAGTACGTC.

This clone was seen a few times. The rearrangement links TRBV19 to TRBJ2-5; 8 bases fit TRBD1. The CDR3 extends over 17 amino acids. Germline CDR1 and CDR2: LNHDA and SQIVND (reference sequence). V shed 4 bases, J shed 4 bases, and the junction held 14 bases outside the gene matches. The CDR3 sequence: CASSNKGQGRSGETQYF. CDR3 nucleotides: TGTGCCAGTAGTAACAAAGGACAGGGTAGGAGTGGAGAGACCCAGTACTTC.

Comments on this clone: The same CDR3 arises from other DNA sequences in this sample as well. The V and J genes are TRBV6-4 and TRBJ2-1; 11 bases are a match to TRBD2. In germline, CDR1 is MRHNA, CDR2 SNTAGT. V trimming: 0 bases; J trimming: 6 bases; junction bases outside the gene matches: 1. This CDR3 has 15 residues. The CDR3 nucleotides read TGTGCCAGCAGTGACTCTAGCGGGGGGGCCAATGAGCAGTTCTTC. Encoded protein: CASSDSSGGANEQFF.

The chain uses TRBV7-8 and TRBJ2-3; 8 positions match TRBD1. The length of the CDR3 is 17 residues. J was trimmed by 1 base and V by 5 bases; bases with no gene match: 11. Per the germline V gene, CDR1 is SGHVS and CDR2 is FQNEAQ. The CDR3 here is CASSAGTGTGRTDTQYF. The CDR3 region has the DNA TGTGCCAGCAGCGCCGGGACCGGGACAGGACGCACAGATACGCAGTATTTT.

The rearrangement uses TRBV10-3 and TRBJ2-3, with D perhaps matching TRBD1 (6 bases). The CDR3 totals 14 residues. Germline lookup yields CDR1 ENHRY and CDR2 SYGVKD. V was cut by 10 bases and J by 1 base, with 15 bases left in between. CDR3 protein: CATETTGRTDTQYF. The CDR3 DNA reads TGTGCCACCGAAACAACAGGGCGCACAGATACGCAGTATTTT.

This clone was counted a single time. V and J are TRBV6-1 and TRBJ2-7; TRBD2 is a possible D gene (5 bases). CDR1 is MNHNS and CDR2 is SASEGT in the germline V gene. The CDR3 runs to 15 residues. Deletions cut 8 bases from V and 6 bases from J, with 23 bases between. The CDR3 reads CASVPFIRGFGEQYV. CDR3 nucleotides: TGTGCCAGCGTCCCGTTCATTAGAGGGTTTGGCGAGCAGTACGTC.

This chain links TRBV6-4 with TRBJ2-3, with TRBD2 identical over 8 bases. The CDR3 has 15 amino acids. CDR1 MRHNA and CDR2 SNTAGT come from the germline V gene. Losses at the gene ends were 0 bases for V and 1 base for J; bases not matched to a gene: 0. The CDR3 sequence is CASSDSRGGTDTQYF. The CDR3 DNA sequence: TGTGCCAGCAGTGACTCGCGGGGGGGCACAGATACGCAGTATTTT.

This chain joins TRBV10-1 and TRBJ1-5; possible D gene TRBD1, 5 bases. V was pared by 4 bases and J by 7 bases, with 11 bases between. The CDR3 sequence is 13 residues long. The germline gives CDR1 WNHNN, CDR2 SYGVQD (reference sequence). CDR3 in DNA: TGCGCCAGCAGTGCAGGGTTGGGCCAGCCCCAGCATTTT. It translates to CASSAGLGQPQHF.

This chain connects TRBV6-1 to TRBJ1-5; a weak D match, TRBD1 (6 bases). Trimming pared 5 bases from V and 2 bases from J, leaving 10 bases between. From germline, CDR1 is MNHNS and CDR2 SASEGT. The CDR3 is 14 residues long. In DNA, the CDR3 is TGTGCCAGCAGTCTGCCAGGGGGCAATCAGCCCCAGCATTTT. Protein product: CASSLPGGNQPQHF.

This clone has just a few counts. This sequence joins TRBV5-4 and TRBJ2-2; TRBD2 matches 15 bases. This CDR3 is built from 18 residues. Germline V gene sequence: CDR1 SGHNT, CDR2 YYREEE (reference sequence). J lost 4 bases, V lost 3 bases, and 7 bases had no gene match. The CDR3: CASSWTSGGAISTGELFF. The CDR3 coding sequence is TGTGCCAGCAGCTGGACTAGCGGGGGGGCCATCAGCACCGGGGAGCTGTTTTTT.

This clone was seen only once. The V call is TRBV6-7, the J call TRBJ1-2, with 12 bases identical to TRBD1. TRBV6-7 is annotated as an ORF whose role is uncertain. The CDR3 has 18 amino acids. Trimming removed 2 bases from V and 6 bases from J; junction bases left unmatched: 13. CDR3 region: CASSYPGTGGSLDNGYTF. Here the CDR3 DNA reads TGTGCCAGCAGTTACCCCGGGACAGGGGGCTCTCTTGACAATGGCTACACCTTC.

This chain links TRBV19 with TRBJ1-1; D gene uncertain. The V end was cut by 4 bases, the J end by 1 base, with 13 bases between. Germline values: CDR1 LNHDA, CDR2 SQIVND (reference sequence). The CDR3 totals 15 residues. The CDR3 here is CASSTGDSANTEAFF. The CDR3 DNA follows: TGTGCCAGTAGTACCGGAGACTCAGCGAACACTGAAGCTTTCTTT.

This chain joins TRBV28 and TRBJ1-6; the match to TRBD1 covers 7 bases. Trimming at V came to 6 bases and at J to 0 bases, leaving 8 bases not matched to a gene. The germline V gene encodes CDR1 MDHEN and CDR2 SYDVKM. There are 17 residues in the CDR3. For the CDR3, the DNA is TGTGCCAGCAGACTTACGACAGGGAGCTCCTATAATTCACCCCTCCACTTT. Its protein is CASRLTTGSSYNSPLHF.

This clone was seen just once. The chain joins TRBV7-9 to TRBJ2-3, with a possible D match to TRBD1 (6 bases). V lost 1 base, J lost 1 base, and 9 bases lay in between. The CDR3 spans 15 residues. Germline V lookup: CDR1 SEHNR, CDR2 FQNEAQ (reference sequence). CDR3 DNA sequence: TGTGCCAGCAGCTTAGGGGCAGGGGGCACAGATACGCAGTATTTT. Its translation: CASSLGAGGTDTQYF.

V gene TRBV5-1 combines with J gene TRBJ2-3; D possibly corresponds to TRBD2 (5 bases). Looked up from germline, CDR1 is SGHRS and CDR2 is YFSETQ. The ends were cut back, 4 bases at V and 2 bases at J, with 23 bases in the middle. The CDR3 extends over 18 amino acids. CDR3 bases: TGCGCCAGCAGCACCGCCCGTATGGCGGGCAACAACACAGATACGCAGTATTTT. Protein product: CASSTARMAGNNTDTQYF.

This clone qualifies as medium-sized. This chain uses TRBV6-5 with TRBJ2-4; 11 nucleotides line up with TRBD2. J was trimmed by 2 bases and V by 6 bases; bases with no gene match: 3. The CDR3 contains 15 residues. Per the germline V gene, CDR1 is MNHEY and CDR2 is SVGAGI. CDR3 DNA: TGTGCCAGCAGCGCTAGCGGGGGGTCCAAAAACATTCAGTACTTC. Its translation: CASSASGGSKNIQYF.

There are a few counts of this clone. Sequence at one end of the junction differs from germline and may be a read error. This chain joins TRBV6-1 and TRBJ1-1, with D hard to call. The germline V gene has CDR1 MNHNS and CDR2 SASEGT. This CDR3 is built from 10 residues. CDR3 DNA sequence: TGTGCCAGCAGTGAACTCGGGGTCCACTTT. This gives the protein CASSELGVHF.

This clone was detected only once. The rearrangement uses TRBV6-1 and TRBJ2-1, with 8 bases matching TRBD1. This CDR3 spans 13 amino acids. From germline, CDR1 is MNHNS and CDR2 SASEGT. J was trimmed by 7 bases and V by 6 bases; bases with no gene match: 5. CDR3 coding DNA: TGTGCCAGCAGCTTGGACAGGGCGAATGAGCAGTTCTTC. Translated: CASSLDRANEQFF.

The V call is TRBV6-6, the J call TRBJ1-1, with no clear D. The germline V gene encodes CDR1 MNHNY and CDR2 SVGAGI (reference sequence). The germline V and J ends were trimmed by 6 bases and 1 base, with 9 bases remaining between them. The CDR3 is 13 amino acids. The CDR3 DNA reads TGTGCCAGCAGGGGCACGAAGAACACTGAAGCTTTCTTT. Translated: CASRGTKNTEAFF.

The J gene is TRBJ1-4, the V gene TRBV4-2, with 8 bases matching TRBD1. CDR1 and CDR2 (germline): LGHNA, YNFKEQ. The CDR3 extends over 18 amino acids. V lost 5 bases and J lost 8; bases outside the gene matches: 19. The CDR3 DNA reads as TGTGCCAGCAGCGATCTCCCAGGGGGCGAGGGGCAAAGAGAAAAACTGTTTTTT. Translating gives CASSDLPGGEGQREKLFF.